This is a list of T cell receptor beta chains from one sample in a study of shared clonotypes between healthy human individuals. The protocol was immunoSEQ multiplex PCR, while the TCRdb copy is restricted to in-frame clones and leaves out a portion. The sample has 730,000 or so clones, about two thirds seen once. Sequences were obtained from memory CD4+ T cells sorted from blood. These receptors were taken from a woman in her 30s in good health. CDR3s include the opening cysteine and the closing phenylalanine or tryptophan.

j_call v_call cdr3_aa
TRBJ2-6 TRBV7-6 CASSRRPGANVLTF
TRBJ1-1 TRBV30 CAWSAWLMNTEAFF
TRBJ2-7 TRBV6-5 CASSPLAGASYEQYF
TRBJ2-7 TRBV10-3 CAISGTGANYEQYF
TRBJ2-1 TRBV27 CASSGTGAGSYNEQFF
TRBJ2-3 TRBV7-2 CASSLGQDLKYF
TRBJ2-5 TRBV6-6 CASSGTQGGETQYF
TRBJ2-2 TRBV7-8 CASSYGGAGGVTGELFF
TRBJ1-5 TRBV7-9 CASSEGGTVKPQHF
TRBJ2-3 TRBV10-1 CASNPLGASGRAWDTQYF
TRBJ2-1 TRBV11-3 CASSSQGGQGGSYNEQFF
TRBJ2-1 TRBV2 CASNPLAGTYNEQFF
TRBJ2-6 TRBV13 CASTPWAMPGANVLTF
TRBJ1-5 TRBV10-3 CAISEYPPGGNQPQHF
TRBJ2-3 TRBV11-2 CASSLYGALAVAGTDTQYF
TRBJ1-2 TRBV19 CASRQGHYGYTF
TRBJ1-2 TRBV7-2 CASSPYRTGYGYTF
TRBJ1-1 TRBV6-6 CASSFGTGGRGTEAFF
TRBJ1-5 TRBV4-2 CASSLTGTGGRQPQHF
TRBJ2-6 TRBV7-9 CASRRVSGANVLTF
TRBJ1-5 TRBV19 CASSRGRDSNQPQHF
TRBJ2-5 TRBV15 CATSRDRATKETQYF
TRBJ2-7 TRBV5-4 CASRPETSHGEQYF
TRBJ2-7 TRBV6-1 CASSETSGRAVLSYF
TRBJ2-2 TRBV27 CASGGRRMNTGELFF
TRBJ2-1 TRBV15 CATRTPAGGPDEQFF
TRBJ1-5 TRBV30 CAVGQGEGPQHF
TRBJ1-4 TRBV15 CATSRDGTDEKLFF
TRBJ1-2 TRBV6-6 CASSYYHRGLDGYTF
TRBJ1-5 TRBV29-1 CSVTVTDSNQPQHF
TRBJ1-5 TRBV10-1 CASSRQGGHQPQHF
TRBJ2-3 TRBV10-3 CAISESYSDTQYF
TRBJ1-3 TRBV6-1 CASSEARGANGNTIYF
TRBJ2-4 TRBV6-1 CASSEPPPGLAGKNIQYF
TRBJ2-5 TRBV28 CASGRGGYQETQYF
TRBJ1-3 TRBV7-8 CASSSRTGTSGNTIYF
TRBJ1-2 TRBV28 CASRIVPGHGGYTF
TRBJ1-1 TRBV29-1 CSVEGQVNTEAFF
TRBJ2-7 TRBV19 CASSPTSGTRYEQYF
TRBJ2-3 TRBV11-3 CASSLEFRDTQYF
TRBJ2-1 TRBV29-1 CSVSINSHNEQFF
TRBJ1-2 TRBV28 CASNTGTPNYGYTF
TRBJ1-2 TRBV7-9 CASSSTTLGDYGYTF